The present T cell receptor (beta chain) was sequenced within a study of graft-versus-host responses after intestinal transplantation. At the level of the study: The recipients all started with anti-thymocyte globulin induction and then took tacrolimus and steroids for about three years.

Sequencing was performed with immunoSEQ multiplex PCR; in TCRdb, only in-frame clones are kept and a portion is missing. The data contain roughly 28,000 clones, 85% to 95% of them singletons. The CDR3 length is 14 residues. Germline V CDR1 and CDR2: MGHDK, SYGVNS. V was clipped by 9 bases and J by 4 bases; unmatched bases: 8. This clone is a singleton in its sample. This material consisted of PBMCs, taken around 70 days after intestinal transplant. The chain is built from TRBV25-1 and TRBJ1-5; 8 bases fit TRBD1. This TCR was recovered from a human patient who received an intestinal transplant, so some T cells may come from the graft donor. The CDR3: CARIGQGRNQPQHF. For the CDR3, the DNA is TGTGCCAGAATCGGACAGGGACGGAATCAGCCCCAGCATTTT.